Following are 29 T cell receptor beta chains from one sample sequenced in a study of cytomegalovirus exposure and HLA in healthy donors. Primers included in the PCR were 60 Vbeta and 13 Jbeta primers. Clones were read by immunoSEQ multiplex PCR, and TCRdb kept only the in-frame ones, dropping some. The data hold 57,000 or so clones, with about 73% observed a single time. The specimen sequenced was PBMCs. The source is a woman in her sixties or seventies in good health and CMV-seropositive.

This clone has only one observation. DNA for the CDR3: TGTGCCAGCAGGCAAGCAGGCTCTGGAAACACCATATATTTT. Protein product: CASRQAGSGNTIYF. The V call is TRBV7-9, the J call TRBJ1-3; D not certain. This CDR3 comprises 14 residues. Germline V lookup: CDR1 SEHNR, CDR2 FQNEAQ (reference sequence). V was pared by 6 bases and J by 0 bases, with 9 bases between.

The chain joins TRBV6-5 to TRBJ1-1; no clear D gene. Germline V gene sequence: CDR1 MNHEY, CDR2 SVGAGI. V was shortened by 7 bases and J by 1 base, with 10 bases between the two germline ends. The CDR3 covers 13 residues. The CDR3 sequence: CASTFDTNTEAFF. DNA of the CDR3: TGTGCCAGCACCTTTGACACGAACACTGAAGCTTTCTTT.

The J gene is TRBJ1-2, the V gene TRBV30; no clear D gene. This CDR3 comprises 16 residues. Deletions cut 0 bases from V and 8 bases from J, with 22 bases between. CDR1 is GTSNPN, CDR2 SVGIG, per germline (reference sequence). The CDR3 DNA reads TGTGCCTGGAGTGTAAGCCGCGTCAGTCGGACTTGGGGCTACACCTTC. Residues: CAWSVSRVSRTWGYTF.

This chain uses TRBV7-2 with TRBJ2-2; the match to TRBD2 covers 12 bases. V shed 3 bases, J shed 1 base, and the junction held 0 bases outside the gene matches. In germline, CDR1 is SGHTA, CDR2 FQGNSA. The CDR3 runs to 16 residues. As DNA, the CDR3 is TGTGCCAGCAGCTTGACTAGCGGGGGGAACACCGGGGAGCTGTTTTTT. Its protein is CASSLTSGGNTGELFF.

The CDR3 here is CASFVRGGRTEAFF. The CDR3, as DNA: TGTGCCAGCTTTGTGAGGGGAGGACGGACTGAAGCTTTCTTT. The rearrangement joins TRBV5-8 to TRBJ1-1; D may be TRBD1 (5 bases). The CDR3 extends over 14 amino acids. V lost 7 bases, J lost 5 bases, and 18 bases lay in between. The germline CDR1 and CDR2 sequences are SGHTS and YDEGEE.

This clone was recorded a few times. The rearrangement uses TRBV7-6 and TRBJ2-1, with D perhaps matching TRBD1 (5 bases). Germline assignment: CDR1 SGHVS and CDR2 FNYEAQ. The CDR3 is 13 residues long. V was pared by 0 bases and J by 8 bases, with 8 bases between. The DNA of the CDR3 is TGTGCCAGCAGCTTAGCTCAGGGCCATGAGCAGTTCTTC. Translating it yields CASSLAQGHEQFF.

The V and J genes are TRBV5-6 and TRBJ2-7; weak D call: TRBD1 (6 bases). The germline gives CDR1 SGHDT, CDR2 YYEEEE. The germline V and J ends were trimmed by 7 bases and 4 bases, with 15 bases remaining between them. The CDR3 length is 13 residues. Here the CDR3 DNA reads TGTGCCAGCTCGTGGGACATTGCTTACGAGCAGTACTTC. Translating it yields CASSWDIAYEQYF.

The DNA for the CDR3 is TGTGCCAGCAGCTCGGGACGGGAGGGGGGAAACACCATATATTTT. Encoded protein: CASSSGREGGNTIYF. This rearrangement joins TRBV5-4 to TRBJ1-3, with a possible D match to TRBD1 (5 bases). V was cut by 3 bases and J by 4 bases, with 14 bases left in between. Germline CDR1 reads SGHNT; CDR2 reads YYREEE (reference sequence). The CDR3 is 15 amino acids.

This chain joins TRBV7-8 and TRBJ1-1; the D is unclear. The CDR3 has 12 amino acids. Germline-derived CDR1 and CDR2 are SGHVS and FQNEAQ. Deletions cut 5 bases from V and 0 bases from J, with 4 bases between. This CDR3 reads CASSPMNTEAFF. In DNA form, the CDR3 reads TGTGCCAGCAGCCCAATGAACACTGAAGCTTTCTTT.

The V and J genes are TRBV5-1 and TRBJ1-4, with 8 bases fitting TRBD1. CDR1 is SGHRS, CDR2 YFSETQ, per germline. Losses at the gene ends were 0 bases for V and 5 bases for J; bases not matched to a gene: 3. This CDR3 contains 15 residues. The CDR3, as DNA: TGCGCCAGCAGCTTGGAGACAGGGGAGAATGAAAAACTGTTTTTT. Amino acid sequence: CASSLETGENEKLFF.

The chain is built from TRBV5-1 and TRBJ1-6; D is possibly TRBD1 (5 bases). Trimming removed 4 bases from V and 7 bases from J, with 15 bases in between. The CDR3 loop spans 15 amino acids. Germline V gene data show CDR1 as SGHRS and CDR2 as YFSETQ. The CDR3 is CASSGGDGRNSPLHF. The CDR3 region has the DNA TGCGCCAGCAGCGGCGGGGACGGAAGAAATTCACCCCTCCACTTT.

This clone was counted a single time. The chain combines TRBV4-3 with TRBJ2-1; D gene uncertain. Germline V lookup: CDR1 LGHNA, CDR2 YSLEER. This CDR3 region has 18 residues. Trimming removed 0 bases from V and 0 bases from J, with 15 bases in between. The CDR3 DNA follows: TGCGCCAGCAGCCAAGATATCCCGCCGCGGAGCTCCTACAATGAGCAGTTCTTC. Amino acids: CASSQDIPPRSSYNEQFF.

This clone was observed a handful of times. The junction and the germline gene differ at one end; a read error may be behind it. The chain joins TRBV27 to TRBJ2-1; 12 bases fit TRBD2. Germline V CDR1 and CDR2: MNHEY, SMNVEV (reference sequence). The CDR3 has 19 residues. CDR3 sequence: CASNPLTSGGRGSHNEQFF. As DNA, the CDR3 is TGTGCCAGCAATCCCCTAACTAGCGGGGGGCGGGGCTCCCACAATGAGCAGTTCTTC.

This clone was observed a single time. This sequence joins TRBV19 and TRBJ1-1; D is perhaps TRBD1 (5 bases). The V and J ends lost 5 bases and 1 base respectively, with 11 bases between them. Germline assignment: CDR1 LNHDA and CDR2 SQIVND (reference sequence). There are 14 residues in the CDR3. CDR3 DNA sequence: TGTGCCAGTAGTGTAAGTGGACAGAACACTGAAGCTTTCTTT. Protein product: CASSVSGQNTEAFF.

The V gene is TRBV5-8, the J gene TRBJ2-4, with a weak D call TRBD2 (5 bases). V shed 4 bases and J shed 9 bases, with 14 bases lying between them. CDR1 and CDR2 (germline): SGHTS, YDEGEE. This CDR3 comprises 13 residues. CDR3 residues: CASSQPGESIQYF. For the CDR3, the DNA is TGTGCCAGCAGCCAGCCCGGGGAGAGCATTCAGTACTTC.

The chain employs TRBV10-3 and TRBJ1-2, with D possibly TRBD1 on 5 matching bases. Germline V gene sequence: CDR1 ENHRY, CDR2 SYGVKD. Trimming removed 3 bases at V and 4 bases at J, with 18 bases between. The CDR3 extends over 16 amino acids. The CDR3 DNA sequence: TGTGCCATCAGTGACACTGGGACTATCGGGGCCTATGGCTACACCTTC. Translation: CAISDTGTIGAYGYTF.

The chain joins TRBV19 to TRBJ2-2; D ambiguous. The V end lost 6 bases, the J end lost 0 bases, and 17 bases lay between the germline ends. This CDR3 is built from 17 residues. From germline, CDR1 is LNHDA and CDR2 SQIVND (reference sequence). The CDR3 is CASRPLTAKPNTGELFF. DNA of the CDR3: TGTGCCAGTAGGCCCTTAACAGCTAAACCGAACACCGGGGAGCTGTTTTTT.

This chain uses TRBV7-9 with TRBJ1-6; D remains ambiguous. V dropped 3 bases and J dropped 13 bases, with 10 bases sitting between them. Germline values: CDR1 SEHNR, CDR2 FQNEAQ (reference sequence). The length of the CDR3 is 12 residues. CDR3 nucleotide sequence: TGTGCCAGCAGCTTGGAGGAGACGCCCCTCCACTTT. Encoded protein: CASSLEETPLHF.

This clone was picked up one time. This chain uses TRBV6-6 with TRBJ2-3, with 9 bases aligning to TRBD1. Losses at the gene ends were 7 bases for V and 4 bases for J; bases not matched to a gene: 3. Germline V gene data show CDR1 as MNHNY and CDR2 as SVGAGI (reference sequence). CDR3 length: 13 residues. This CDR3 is CASNRQGADTQYF. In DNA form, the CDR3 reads TGTGCCAGCAACCGACAGGGGGCAGATACGCAGTATTTT.

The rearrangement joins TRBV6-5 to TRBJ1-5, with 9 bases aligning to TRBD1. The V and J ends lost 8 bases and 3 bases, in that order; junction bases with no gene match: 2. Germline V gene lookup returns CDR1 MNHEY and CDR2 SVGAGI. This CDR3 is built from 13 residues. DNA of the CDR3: TGTGCCAGCGGGACAGGGTTCAATCAGCCCCAGCATTTT. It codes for CASGTGFNQPQHF.

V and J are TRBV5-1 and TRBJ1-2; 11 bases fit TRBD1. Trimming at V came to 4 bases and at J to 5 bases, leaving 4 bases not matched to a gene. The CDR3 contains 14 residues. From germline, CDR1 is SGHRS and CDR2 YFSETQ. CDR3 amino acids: CASSPRDRGYGYTF. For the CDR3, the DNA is TGCGCCAGCAGCCCCCGGGACAGGGGGTATGGCTACACCTTC.

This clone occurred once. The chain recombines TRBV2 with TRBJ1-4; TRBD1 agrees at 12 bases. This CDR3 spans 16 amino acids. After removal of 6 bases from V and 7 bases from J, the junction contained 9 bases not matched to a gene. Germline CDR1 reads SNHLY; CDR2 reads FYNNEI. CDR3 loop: CASRPGTGGAGEKLFF. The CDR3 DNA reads TGTGCCAGCAGACCCGGGACAGGGGGCGCGGGTGAAAAACTGTTTTTT.

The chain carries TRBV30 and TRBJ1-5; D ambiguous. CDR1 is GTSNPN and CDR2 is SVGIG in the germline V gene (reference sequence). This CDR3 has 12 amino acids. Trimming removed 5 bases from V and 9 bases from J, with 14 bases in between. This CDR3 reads CAWSWEDGPQHF. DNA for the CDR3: TGTGCCTGGTCGTGGGAGGACGGGCCCCAGCATTTT. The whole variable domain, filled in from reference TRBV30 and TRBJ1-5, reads SQTIHQWPATLVQPVGSPLSLECTVEGTSNPNLYWYRQAAGRGLQLLFYSVGIGQISSEVPQNLSASRPQDRQFILSSKKLLLSDSGFYLCAWSWEDGPQHFGDGTRLSIL.

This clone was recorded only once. CDR3 amino acids: CASIIGDSSQDTEAFF. In nucleotides, the CDR3 is TGTGCTAGTATAATAGGGGACTCCTCCCAGGACACTGAAGCTTTCTTT. The chain has TRBV12-5 and TRBJ1-1; possible D gene TRBD1, 5 bases. Germline assignment: CDR1 LGHNT and CDR2 FRNRAP. This CDR3 spans 16 amino acids. V lost 8 bases, J lost 3 bases, and 22 bases lay in between.

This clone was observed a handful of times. This chain's CDR3 is CASSQTRTDEQYF. DNA of the CDR3: TGCGCCAGCAGCCAGACTCGGACAGACGAGCAGTACTTC. The chain uses TRBV4-3 and TRBJ2-7; D is perhaps TRBD1 (6 bases). V lost 3 bases and J 5 bases, leaving 11 bases between the germline ends. Per germline, CDR1 LGHNA and CDR2 YSLEER. The CDR3 spans 13 residues.

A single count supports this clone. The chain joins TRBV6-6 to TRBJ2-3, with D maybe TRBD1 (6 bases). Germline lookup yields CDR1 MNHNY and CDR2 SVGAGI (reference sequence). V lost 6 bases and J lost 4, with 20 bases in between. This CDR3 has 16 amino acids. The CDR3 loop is CASSLWAGDIADTQYF. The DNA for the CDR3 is TGTGCCAGCAGCCTTTGGGCAGGGGATATAGCAGATACGCAGTATTTT.

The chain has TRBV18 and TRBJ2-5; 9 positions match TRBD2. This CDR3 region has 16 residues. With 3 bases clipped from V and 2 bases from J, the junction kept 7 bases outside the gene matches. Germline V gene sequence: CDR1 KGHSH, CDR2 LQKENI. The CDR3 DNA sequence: TGTGCCAGCTCACCGAGGCTAGCGGGGAGGCAAGAGACCCAGTACTTC. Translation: CASSPRLAGRQETQYF.

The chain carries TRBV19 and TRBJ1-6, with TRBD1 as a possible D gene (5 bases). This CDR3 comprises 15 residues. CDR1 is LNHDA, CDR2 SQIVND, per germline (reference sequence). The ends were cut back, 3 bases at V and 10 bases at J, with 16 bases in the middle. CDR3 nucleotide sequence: TGTGCCAGTAGTATCAATCAGGGTCTGGACTCACCCCTCCACTTT. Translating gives CASSINQGLDSPLHF. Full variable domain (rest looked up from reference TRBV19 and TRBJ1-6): DGGITQSPKYLFRKEGQNVTLSCEQNLNHDAMYWYRQDPGQGLRLIYYSQIVNDFQKGDIAEGYSVSREKKESFPLTVTSAQKNPTAFYLCASSINQGLDSPLHFGNGTRLTVT.

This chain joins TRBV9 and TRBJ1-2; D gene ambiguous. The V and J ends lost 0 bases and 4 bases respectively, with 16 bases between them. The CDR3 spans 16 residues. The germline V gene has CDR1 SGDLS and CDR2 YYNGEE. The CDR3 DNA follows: TGTGCCAGCAGCGTAGGGTGGGAGGGTACGCTCTATGGCTACACCTTC. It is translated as CASSVGWEGTLYGYTF.